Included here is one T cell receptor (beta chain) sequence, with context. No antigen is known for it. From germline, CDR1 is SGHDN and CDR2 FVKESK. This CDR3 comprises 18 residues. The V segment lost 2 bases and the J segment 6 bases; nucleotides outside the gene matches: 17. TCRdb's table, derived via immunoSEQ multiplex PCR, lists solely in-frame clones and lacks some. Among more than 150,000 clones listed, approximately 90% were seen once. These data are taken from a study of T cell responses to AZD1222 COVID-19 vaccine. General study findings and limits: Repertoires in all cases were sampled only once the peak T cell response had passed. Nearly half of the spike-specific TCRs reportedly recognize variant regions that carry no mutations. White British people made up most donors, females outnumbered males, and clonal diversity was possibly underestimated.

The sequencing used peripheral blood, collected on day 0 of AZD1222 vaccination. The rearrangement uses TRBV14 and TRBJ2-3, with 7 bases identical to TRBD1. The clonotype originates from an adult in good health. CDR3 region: CASSQLGYRGPPSDTQYF. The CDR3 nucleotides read TGTGCCAGCAGCCAATTGGGATACAGGGGACCCCCCTCGGATACGCAGTATTTT.